A selection of T cell receptor beta chains follows, all from one sample in a study of T cell changes during pregnancy in multiple sclerosis. The protocol was immunoSEQ multiplex PCR, while the TCRdb copy is restricted to in-frame clones and leaves out a portion. The sample yields approximately 18,000 clones, about 83% seen once. The specimen was CD8+ T cells from peripheral blood mononuclear cells, collected in the second trimester of pregnancy. These receptors all come from a female donor in good health, enrolled as a control in a pregnancy study. Each CDR3 is given with its conserved first and last residue. D genes are given only for firm matches. Size is omitted from some rows. Given values are once, few, many or a class for expanded clones.

CDR3nt	CDR3aa	v_gene	abundance	j_gene	d_gene
TGTGCCTGGAGTGGACAGGGAGTCACTGAAGCTTTCTTT	CAWSGQGVTEAFF	TRBV30	.	TRBJ1-1	TRBD1
TGTGCCAGCAGCGTAGGCGGGACAGACAATTCACCCCTCCACTTT	CASSVGGTDNSPLHF	TRBV9	.	TRBJ1-6	TRBD1
TGTGCCAGCAGCGGGCGGGGGGCTAGTGAAAAACTGTTTTTT	CASSGRGASEKLFF	TRBV5-6	.	TRBJ1-4	.
TGTGCCAGTAGTATCTCCGGGGAGACCCAGTACTTC	CASSISGETQYF	TRBV19	once	TRBJ2-5	.
TGTGCCAGCAGTGGGGGACAGGGGGAAAGGTACAATGAGCAGTTCTTC	CASSGGQGERYNEQFF	TRBV25-1	.	TRBJ2-1	TRBD1
TGTGCTAGTGCTTCTAAGGAGGTGAGCTCCTACAATGAGCAGTTCTTC	CASASKEVSSYNEQFF	TRBV12-5	.	TRBJ2-1	.
TGTGGCAGCTCAAAGATAACACAAAGTCGGGCCAACGTCCTGACTTTC	CGSSKITQSRANVLTF	TRBV8-2	.	TRBJ2-6	.
TGCGCCAGCAGCCAAGTTCCCGGGGGACTGGCCAAAAACATTCAGTACTTC	CASSQVPGGLAKNIQYF	TRBV4-3	.	TRBJ2-4	.
TGTGCCAGCAGCGCGGACAGGGGTGAAAAACTGTTTTTT	CASSADRGEKLFF	TRBV6-6	.	TRBJ1-4	TRBD1
TGTGCCAGCAAGGCTGGGAGATTAGATACGCAGTATTTT	CASKAGRLDTQYF	TRBV6-1	.	TRBJ2-3	.
TGTGCCAGCAGCCAGGGGGCAGGGGCTAGCAATCAGCCCCAGCATTTT	CASSQGAGASNQPQHF	TRBV11-2	few	TRBJ1-5	TRBD1
TGTGCCAGTACCCGGCCCGGGACAGGGAGGCAGACTAATGAAAAACTGTTTTTT	CASTRPGTGRQTNEKLFF	TRBV2	.	TRBJ1-4	TRBD1
TGCGCCAATAAAGGGGTGGGGTTTGGCTACACCTTC	CANKGVGFGYTF	TRBV5-1	once	TRBJ1-2	.
TGTGCCAGCAGTTACTCTACGGGACAGAACACTGAAGCTTTCTTT	CASSYSTGQNTEAFF	TRBV6-5	large	TRBJ1-1	.
TGTGCCAGCAGCTTCGCCGACAGGGCCTACGAGCAGTACTTC	CASSFADRAYEQYF	TRBV5-4	.	TRBJ2-7	TRBD1
TGTGCCAGCTCACCTGCAGGGGGCGGCTACACCTTC	CASSPAGGGYTF	TRBV18	.	TRBJ1-2	TRBD1
TGCGCCAGCAGCCTCTCGAGGGATTCGAGCGAGCAGTACTTC	CASSLSRDSSEQYF	TRBV4-1	.	TRBJ2-7	.
TGCAGCGCTCGGACAGGGGACACTGAAGCTTTCTTT	CSARTGDTEAFF	TRBV29-1	.	TRBJ1-1	TRBD1
TGCAGCGTTGAAAGTGGGACTAGCGGGGTTGGGAGCTCCTACAATGAGCAGTTCTTC	CSVESGTSGVGSSYNEQFF	TRBV29-1	.	TRBJ2-1	TRBD2
TGTGCCAGCAGCCGGGGACAGGGGGCGAGCTATGGCTACACCTTC	CASSRGQGASYGYTF	TRBV7-2	.	TRBJ1-2	TRBD1
TGTGCCAGCAGCTTGGTTACCGGCGAGGCTCAGCCCCAGCATTTT	CASSLVTGEAQPQHF	TRBV5-8	.	TRBJ1-5	.
TGTGCCAGCAGCAGGAGGGGGGGGAAGGACACCGGGGAGCTGTTTTTT	CASSRRGGKDTGELFF	TRBV7-6	.	TRBJ2-2	.
TGTGCCAGCAGCTCGGGACAGGGGGCAGGGGGCTACACCTTC	CASSSGQGAGGYTF	TRBV7-2	once	TRBJ1-2	TRBD1
TGCGCCAGCAGCCAAGATCTGGTTGGGAGCTCTGGAAACACCATATATTTT	CASSQDLVGSSGNTIYF	TRBV4-3	.	TRBJ1-3	.
TGTGCCAGCAGCTTAAACCCAGAATCCTACAATGAGCAGTTCTTC	CASSLNPESYNEQFF	TRBV13	.	TRBJ2-1	.
TGTGCCAGCAGCGTCACAGGGGGCACTGAAGCTTTCTTT	CASSVTGGTEAFF	TRBV9	.	TRBJ1-1	TRBD1
TGCGCCAGCAGCTTGGAGTCGGGACAGGGAGGAAAACTGTTTTTT	CASSLESGQGGKLFF	TRBV5-1	medium-sized	TRBJ1-4	TRBD1
TGTGCCAGCAGCGTAGCCGCTGAGCGGGGGCCTTCCTACGAGCAGTACTTC	CASSVAAERGPSYEQYF	TRBV9	.	TRBJ2-7	TRBD2
TGTGCCAGCATCGTCGTAAATCAGACGGGTTTGGGGGGTTACACTGAAGCTTTCTTT	CASIVVNQTGLGGYTEAFF	TRBV27	.	TRBJ1-1	.
TGTGCCAGCAGTTACCCCGGGGACAGGGGCGCCTACGAGCAGTACTTC	CASSYPGDRGAYEQYF	TRBV6-5	.	TRBJ2-7	TRBD1
TGCGCCAGCAGCCAAGACGGGGGTATGGGCAATCAGCCCCAGCATTTT	CASSQDGGMGNQPQHF	TRBV4-3	.	TRBJ1-5	.
TGTGTCAGCAGTTTAACTCCCAATTCACCCCTCCACTTT	CVSSLTPNSPLHF	TRBV28	.	TRBJ1-6	.
TGTGCCAGCAGTTCCGGGGGGGGGACCCTACTCTCCTACGAGCAGTACTTC	CASSSGGGTLLSYEQYF	TRBV28	.	TRBJ2-7	TRBD2
TGTGCCAGCAGCCAGGACAGGGACGAGCAGTACTTC	CASSQDRDEQYF	TRBV7-9	.	TRBJ2-7	TRBD1
TGTGCCAGCAGCGATAGGGGGTCCTCCTACGAGCAGTACTTC	CASSDRGSSYEQYF	TRBV5-4	.	TRBJ2-7	.
TGTGCTAGTGGTTGGGGGCCCAGGACGGTAAACTATGGCTACACCTTC	CASGWGPRTVNYGYTF	TRBV12-5	.	TRBJ1-2	.
TGTGCCAGCAGCCAAGATGCCACAGTCTATGGCTACACCTTC	CASSQDATVYGYTF	TRBV14	.	TRBJ1-2	.
TGTGCCAGCAGCCAGACTATACAGGGTTCCGGGGAGCTGTTTTTT	CASSQTIQGSGELFF	TRBV4-2	.	TRBJ2-2	.